These 6 T cell receptor beta chains came from one sample sequenced in a study of neoadjuvant anti-PD-1 for oral cavity cancer. Assay used: immunoSEQ multiplex PCR; TCRdb lists only in-frame clones, some missing. The sample consists of some 71,000 clones, more than 70% of them appearing once. Here the sequenced sample was PBMCs, taken before nivolumab (anti-PD-1) treatment. The source is a person aged 35-79 years with oral cavity squamous cell carcinoma.

The rearrangement links TRBV5-5 to TRBJ2-7, with TRBD1 as a possible D gene (6 bases). Per germline, CDR1 SGHKS and CDR2 YYEKEE (reference sequence). The CDR3 is made up of 13 amino acids. V dropped 0 bases and J dropped 3 bases, with 7 bases sitting between them. The CDR3 reads CASSLDRVYEQYF. The CDR3 nucleotides read TGTGCCAGCAGCTTGGACAGGGTCTACGAGCAGTACTTC. The full variable domain, rest sourced from reference TRBV5-5 and TRBJ2-7, is DAGVTQSPTHLIKTRGQQVTLRCSPISGHKSVSWYQQVLGQGPQFIFQYYEKEERGRGNFPDRFSARQFPNYSSELNVNALLLGDSALYLCASSLDRVYEQYFGPGTRLTVT.

This sequence joins TRBV5-4 and TRBJ1-4; 9 positions match TRBD1. The germline gives CDR1 SGHNT, CDR2 YYREEE (reference sequence). This CDR3 has 15 amino acids. J gave up 5 bases and V 0 bases, and 2 bases lay outside the gene matches. The CDR3 DNA is TGTGCCAGCAGCTTGGGCGGGACAGGGAATGAAAAACTGTTTTTT. Encoded protein: CASSLGGTGNEKLFF.

This chain connects TRBV7-6 to TRBJ2-7; 12 nucleotides line up with TRBD2. With V trimmed by 5 bases and J by 3 bases, 5 bases remained unmatched. The CDR3 is made up of 15 amino acids. Germline V gene lookup returns CDR1 SGHVS and CDR2 FNYEAQ. In nucleotides, the CDR3 is TGTGCCAGCAGCAATGGACTAGCGGGGTTCTACGAGCAGTACTTC. This encodes CASSNGLAGFYEQYF. The full variable domain, completed using reference TRBV7-6 and TRBJ2-7, is GAGVSQSPRYKVTKRGQDVALRCDPISGHVSLYWYRQALGQGPEFLTYFNYEAQQDKSGLPNDRFSAERPEGSISTLTIQRTEQRDSAMYRCASSNGLAGFYEQYFGPGTRLTVT.

The rearrangement joins TRBV11-1 to TRBJ2-1, with 7 bases aligning to TRBD2. After removal of 4 bases from V and 6 bases from J, the junction contained 9 bases not matched to a gene. CDR1 is SGHAT, CDR2 FQDESV, per germline (reference sequence). CDR3 length: 15 residues. The chain's CDR3 is CASSSTRLAPNEQFF. In DNA, the CDR3 is TGTGCCAGCAGCTCGACTCGACTAGCCCCCAATGAGCAGTTCTTC.

This rearrangement joins TRBV4-2 to TRBJ2-1; 13 nucleotides line up with TRBD2. This CDR3 has 16 residues. The V gene end was trimmed by 4 bases and the J gene end by 7 bases; junction bases not matched to a gene: 7. In germline, CDR1 is LGHNA, CDR2 YNFKEQ. This chain's CDR3 is CASSPTSGGARNEQFF. In DNA, the CDR3 is TGTGCCAGCAGCCCCACTAGCGGGGGGGCCCGGAATGAGCAGTTCTTC.

The rearrangement joins TRBV30 to TRBJ1-2, with D unclear. Trimming cost V 4 bases and J 4 bases, with 13 bases left between them. The germline V gene has CDR1 GTSNPN and CDR2 SVGIG (reference sequence). This CDR3 is built from 13 residues. The chain's CDR3 is CAWTIEPLYGYTF. The CDR3 bases are TGTGCCTGGACGATAGAACCGCTCTATGGCTACACCTTC.